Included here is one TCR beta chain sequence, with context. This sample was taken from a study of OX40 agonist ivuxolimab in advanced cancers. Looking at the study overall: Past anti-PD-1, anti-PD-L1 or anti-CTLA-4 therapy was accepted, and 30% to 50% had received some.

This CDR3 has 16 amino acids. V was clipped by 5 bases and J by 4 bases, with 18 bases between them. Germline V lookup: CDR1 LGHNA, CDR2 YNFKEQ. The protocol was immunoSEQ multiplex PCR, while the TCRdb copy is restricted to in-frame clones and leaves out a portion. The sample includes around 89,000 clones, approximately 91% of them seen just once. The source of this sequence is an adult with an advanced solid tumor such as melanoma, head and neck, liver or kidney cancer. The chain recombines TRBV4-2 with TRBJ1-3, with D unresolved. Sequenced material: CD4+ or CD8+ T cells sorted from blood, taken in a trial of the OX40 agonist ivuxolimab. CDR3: CASSSHVRDSGNTIYF. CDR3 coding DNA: TGTGCCAGCAGCTCTCATGTGAGGGATTCAGGAAACACCATATATTTT.